This is a list of T cell receptor beta chains from one sample in a study of blood T cell repertoires in COVID-19. Using immunoSEQ multiplex PCR, the repertoire was profiled, and TCRdb retains in-frame clones only, with some absent. The sample includes 250,000 to 300,000 clones, around 86% of them seen just once. Source material: peripheral blood. The receptors were gathered from a man in his forties or fifties with acute or convalescent COVID-19. The CDR3 runs from the conserved cysteine through the conserved F or W. Fields, in order: clone size, J gene, V gene, D gene, CDR3 DNA, CDR3 protein. The D gene is left open where the match is weak. Clone sizes are given selectively: once, few, many, or a class where the clone is expanded.

NA,TRBJ2-3,TRBV9,NA,TGTGCCAGCAGCGTCGGAGCGTCAGGGGATACGCAGTATTTT,CASSVGASGDTQYF
once,TRBJ2-6,TRBV14,NA,TGTGCCAGCAGCCCTCTCAAGGGGACTGGGGCCAACGTCCTGACTTTC,CASSPLKGTGANVLTF
NA,TRBJ2-4,TRBV5-4,NA,TGTGCCAGCAGCTTGGCCAGGGGAGGGCTAGCCCGAAACATTCAGTACTTC,CASSLARGGLARNIQYF
once,TRBJ1-2,TRBV6-5,TRBD1,TGTGCCAGCAGGAGGACAGGGTACGATGGCTACACCTTC,CASRRTGYDGYTF
NA,TRBJ2-6,TRBV9,NA,TGTGCCAGCAGCGAAGGAGGGGGCCCAAGCTCTGGGGCCAACGTCCTGACTTTC,CASSEGGGPSSGANVLTF
NA,TRBJ1-2,TRBV5-4,NA,TGTGCCAGCAGCTCTGGGGGCGACGGCTACACCTTC,CASSSGGDGYTF
NA,TRBJ1-1,TRBV4-2,NA,TGTGCCAGCAGCCAAGGCGGTAACACCGACACTGAAGCTTTCTTT,CASSQGGNTDTEAFF
NA,TRBJ1-1,TRBV2,TRBD1,TGTGCCAGCCCGGGACAGGGAGGGTGGGACACTGAAGCTTTCTTT,CASPGQGGWDTEAFF
NA,TRBJ2-2,TRBV3-1/TRBV3-2,NA,TGTGCCAGCAGCTACGTCTACGAGGACGGGGAGCTGTTTTTT,CASSYVYEDGELFF
NA,TRBJ2-3,TRBV24-1,NA,TGTGCCACCAGTGATTCTTTGAGCACAGATACGCAGTATTTT,CATSDSLSTDTQYF
NA,TRBJ2-7,TRBV19,TRBD2,TGTGCCAGTAGCTACGGCGGGAGCTCCTACGAGCAGTACTTC,CASSYGGSSYEQYF
once,TRBJ1-1,TRBV19,NA,TGTGCCAGTCGTCCCAGCAGGGTGAACACTGAAGCTTTCTTT,CASRPSRVNTEAFF
NA,TRBJ2-3,TRBV24-1,NA,TGTGCCACCAGTGATGACGACAGTCACGGAGATACGCAGTATTTT,CATSDDDSHGDTQYF
NA,TRBJ2-2,TRBV29-1,NA,TGCAGCGTCTTAGCGGCAGGCACTAGGACCGGGGAGCTGTTTTTT,CSVLAAGTRTGELFF
NA,TRBJ1-1,TRBV6-6,TRBD1,TGTGCCAGCAGTTACCCCCCCGACAGGGGGCTTACTGAAGCTTTCTTT,CASSYPPDRGLTEAFF
once,TRBJ1-1,TRBV3-1/TRBV3-2,NA,TGTGCCAGCAGCCAAGAACCCGCTGGGCGGGGGACTGAAGCTTTCTTT,CASSQEPAGRGTEAFF
NA,TRBJ2-1,TRBV19,TRBD2,TGTGCCAGTAGTATCTCTAGCGGGGGGCCACAAAATGAGCAGTTCTTC,CASSISSGGPQNEQFF
NA,TRBJ1-6,TRBV19,TRBD1,TGTGCCAGTACCCGGGACAGGGTAAATTCACCCCTCCACTTT,CASTRDRVNSPLHF
NA,TRBJ1-2,TRBV25-1,TRBD1,TGTGCCAGTCTCTCAGGGGGCTCTTACTATGGCTACACCTTC,CASLSGGSYYGYTF
NA,TRBJ2-6,TRBV10-3,NA,TGTGCCATCAGAGACAGCTCTGGGGCCAACGTCCTGACTTTC,CAIRDSSGANVLTF
NA,TRBJ2-1,TRBV5-1,NA,TGCGCCAGCAGCTTGCCTAGCTCGAGCTCCTACAATGAGCAGTTCTTC,CASSLPSSSSYNEQFF
few,TRBJ2-2,TRBV5-6,NA,TGTGCCAGCACCCAGGGTGGGGAGCTGTTTTTT,CASTQGGELFF
NA,TRBJ1-1,TRBV5-6,TRBD1,TGTGCCAGCAGCAAAGGGGACAGGGGGATCAACACTGAAGCTTTCTTT,CASSKGDRGINTEAFF
NA,TRBJ1-1,TRBV7-9,NA,TGTGCCAGCAGCTGGGTTCAGGGTGAAGCTTTCTTT,CASSWVQGEAFF
NA,TRBJ1-2,TRBV5-8,NA,TGTGCCAGCCCTAAAAAGATACAGTTTTTCTATGGCTACACCTTC,CASPKKIQFFYGYTF
NA,TRBJ2-7,TRBV27,TRBD2,TGTGCCAGCCGCAGGGAGGGACTAGCGGGGGGGTCGGCGTGGGAGCAGTACTTC,CASRREGLAGGSAWEQYF
few,TRBJ1-1,TRBV5-6,NA,TGTGCCAGCAGCCCCGCGGCGAACACTGAAGCTTTCTTT,CASSPAANTEAFF
NA,TRBJ2-7,TRBV19,NA,TGTGCCAGTAGTATTTCGAGGACAAACTACGAGCAGTACTTC,CASSISRTNYEQYF
NA,TRBJ2-7,TRBV19,NA,TGTGCCAGTAGTACCCAGGGCCGAACGGGCGAGCAGTACTTC,CASSTQGRTGEQYF
NA,TRBJ1-5,TRBV6-6,NA,TGTGCCAGCAGCCCTGACCAGTACCGGGGCAATCAGCCCCAGCATTTT,CASSPDQYRGNQPQHF
NA,TRBJ1-1,TRBV4-1,NA,TGCGCCAGCAGCCAAGCGCGGGGGTCGGTTCACACTGAAGCTTTCTTT,CASSQARGSVHTEAFF
NA,TRBJ1-3,TRBV6-5,NA,TGTGCCAGCAGTTACGCCCAGGGAGGTGGAAACACCATATATTTT,CASSYAQGGGNTIYF
NA,TRBJ2-3,TRBV5-4,NA,TGTGCCAGCAGACTGGGACTGGGGACAGATACGCAGTATTTT,CASRLGLGTDTQYF
NA,TRBJ1-1,TRBV3-1/TRBV3-2,TRBD1,TGTGCCAGCAGCCCGCCGGGACAGGGGGTTAAACGATTCATTGGAGCTTTCTTT,CASSPPGQGVKRFIGAFF
NA,TRBJ2-7,TRBV3-1/TRBV3-2,NA,TGTGCCAGCAGCTGGGAGCAAGAGCAGTACTTC,CASSWEQEQYF
NA,TRBJ1-3,TRBV5-1,NA,TGCGCCAGCAGCCTTGGACAGTTAGATTCTGGAAACACCATATATTTT,CASSLGQLDSGNTIYF
NA,TRBJ1-2,TRBV19,NA,TGTGCCAGCGCCCCGCGGGGGTCACTCGAACTGGAGTACTATGGCTACACCTTC,CASAPRGSLELEYYGYTF
NA,TRBJ1-1,TRBV12-5,NA,TGTGCTAGTGTGCAACCTACTAGTGCAGCCTCTGAAGCTTTCTTT,CASVQPTSAASEAFF
NA,TRBJ1-4,TRBV5-1,NA,TGCGCCAGCAGCGCGGCAGTGGGTGAACTGTTTTTT,CASSAAVGELFF
NA,TRBJ2-1,TRBV7-5,NA,TGTGCCAGAAGCCGCGACAGGCAGGATTCGCATGAGCAGTTCTTC,CARSRDRQDSHEQFF
NA,TRBJ2-3,TRBV2,TRBD2,TGTGCCAGCGTTAGCGGGGGAACAGATACGCAGTATTTT,CASVSGGTDTQYF
NA,TRBJ2-7,TRBV7-9,NA,TGTGCCAGCAGCTTAGCGGGAGGTCCGCCGGGCGAGCAGTACTTC,CASSLAGGPPGEQYF
NA,TRBJ2-3,TRBV27,NA,TGTGCCAGCAGTTTCACGACTGGTCCCACAGATACGCAGTATTTT,CASSFTTGPTDTQYF
NA,TRBJ2-2,TRBV3-1/TRBV3-2,NA,TGTGCCAGCAGCCAAGATGTCAGGGCGGACACCGGGGAGCTGTTTTTT,CASSQDVRADTGELFF
NA,TRBJ2-7,TRBV11-3,NA,TGTGCCAGCAGCTTAACTCTGGAGGGATCTTCCTACGAGCAGTACTTC,CASSLTLEGSSYEQYF
NA,TRBJ1-1,TRBV18,TRBD1,TGTGCCAGCTCACCTGGACAGGGCATTGAAGCTTTCTTT,CASSPGQGIEAFF
NA,TRBJ2-7,TRBV27,TRBD1,TGTGCCAGCAGTCCCGGACAGGGCGGCACCTACGAGCAGTACTTC,CASSPGQGGTYEQYF
NA,TRBJ1-1,TRBV3-1/TRBV3-2,TRBD1,TGTGCCAGCAGCCAACCAGGGGGCGGGGACACTGAAGCTTTCTTT,CASSQPGGGDTEAFF
NA,TRBJ2-1,TRBV11-2,NA,TGTGCCAGCAGCTTTAGTCCCTTCAATGAGCAGTTCTTC,CASSFSPFNEQFF
NA,TRBJ2-3,TRBV10-2,NA,TGCGCCACCCGGGACTCCCTTCGTGCAGATACGCAGTATTTT,CATRDSLRADTQYF
NA,TRBJ2-3,TRBV3-1/TRBV3-2,TRBD1,TGTGCCAGCACCCGTGGACAGGGGGGTGGGGATACGCAGTATTTT,CASTRGQGGGDTQYF